The clone carrying this T cell receptor beta chain was picked up one time. Its target is unknown. The CDR3 spans 16 residues. V lost 3 bases and J lost 0, with 11 bases in between. Germline loops: CDR1 MNHEY, CDR2 SMNVEV (reference sequence). Anti-CD3/anti-CD28 beads served as a nonspecific positive control stimulus. Sorting of responding CD4+ T cells relied on upregulated CD40 ligand together with CD69. Before stimulation, PBMCs underwent CD8+ T cell depletion. This sample was included in a study of persistence of HIV-infected CD4 T cells. On the study more broadly: A larger, less memory-rich fraction responded to anti-CD3/anti-CD28 beads than to antigen.

The immunoSEQ assay was version 4, run in survey mode. Profiled with immunoSEQ multiplex PCR; TCRdb holds only in-frame clones, not every one. The table shows tens of thousands of clones, with about 85% occurring only once. Sequenced material: CD4+ T cells sorted from PBMCs after roughly 20-hour stimulation, taken from a patient who received antiretroviral therapy. J is TRBJ2-2 and V is TRBV27; no firm D call. This receptor was obtained from an adult woman with HIV who was CMV-seropositive. In DNA form, the CDR3 reads TGTGCCAGCAGTTTTTTCTCTCGGGCGAACACCGGGGAGCTGTTTTTT. Protein sequence: CASSFFSRANTGELFF.